These 16 T cell receptor beta chains share one sample of origin, sequenced in a study of blood T cell repertoires in COVID-19. Sequencing used immunoSEQ multiplex PCR; TCRdb keeps in-frame clones, though not all of them. The profile shows a few hundred thousand clones, 90% of them singletons. The sequenced material came from PBMCs or T cells enriched from blood (not recorded which). The receptors were sampled from a woman in her late teens or twenties with acute COVID-19.

Concerning this clone: Other DNA sequences in this specimen translate into the identical CDR3. V usage is TRBV11-2 and J usage is TRBJ1-1; no clear D gene. The V end lost 3 bases, the J end lost 1 base, and 6 bases lay between the germline ends. The germline CDR1 and CDR2 sequences are SGHAT and FQNNGV. The CDR3 totals 13 residues. CDR3 bases: TGTGCCAGCAGCTTTGGCGGGAACACTGAAGCTTTCTTT. Amino acids: CASSFGGNTEAFF.

This chain links TRBV27 with TRBJ1-1; D is possibly TRBD1 (5 bases). The germline gives CDR1 MNHEY, CDR2 SMNVEV (reference sequence). The CDR3 consists of 15 residues. Trimming shortened V by 3 bases and J by 3 bases, and 14 bases separated the two germline ends. The CDR3 here is CASSFLSGEHTEAFF. In DNA form, the CDR3 reads TGTGCCAGCAGTTTTCTCTCGGGGGAACACACTGAAGCTTTCTTT.

This rearrangement joins TRBV28 to TRBJ2-3; 8 nucleotides match TRBD2. Losses at the gene ends were 4 bases for V and 0 bases for J; bases not matched to a gene: 9. Looked up from germline, CDR1 is MDHEN and CDR2 is SYDVKM. The CDR3 is 17 residues long. The DNA of the CDR3 is TGTGCCAGCAGTTACCTAACGGGAGGGTCTAGCACAGATACGCAGTATTTT. Translated: CASSYLTGGSSTDTQYF.

This rearrangement joins TRBV7-2 to TRBJ2-1; 7 bases map to TRBD2. The germline CDR1 and CDR2 sequences are SGHTA and FQGNSA. After removal of 5 bases from V and 0 bases from J, the junction contained 4 bases not matched to a gene. This CDR3 comprises 15 residues. CDR3 sequence: CASSPSGDSYNEQFF. CDR3 DNA sequence: TGTGCCAGCAGCCCCAGCGGGGACTCCTACAATGAGCAGTTCTTC.

This chain joins TRBV12-3 or TRBV12-4 and TRBJ1-5; weak D call: TRBD1 (6 bases). The V gene lost 6 bases and the J gene lost 7 bases, with 13 bases spanning the gap. The CDR3 is made up of 13 amino acids. Written as DNA, the CDR3 is TGTGCCAGCAGCTCTTCTGGACAGCAGCCCCAGCATTTT. Translation: CASSSSGQQPQHF.

The chain carries TRBV28 and TRBJ1-1; D ambiguous. The germline V gene has CDR1 MDHEN and CDR2 SYDVKM. V dropped 8 bases and J dropped 1 base, with 11 bases sitting between them. The CDR3 runs to 13 residues. CDR3 sequence: CASYFPGNTEAFF. Written as DNA, the CDR3 is TGTGCCAGCTATTTTCCAGGGAACACTGAAGCTTTCTTT.

The chain has TRBV6-5 and TRBJ1-1; D remains ambiguous. The V gene's germline CDR1 is MNHEY and CDR2 SVGAGI. The CDR3 loop spans 14 amino acids. Trimming took off 5 bases at V and 4 bases at J, with 14 bases between the two ends. In DNA form, the CDR3 reads TGTGCCAGCAGTAGAACCCAGGAGGCCACTGAAGCTTTCTTT. It yields the protein CASSRTQEATEAFF.

The chain recombines TRBV28 with TRBJ2-2; a weak D match, TRBD1 (6 bases). Germline CDR1 reads MDHEN; CDR2 reads SYDVKM. CDR3 length equals 13 residues. The V gene lost 8 bases and the J gene lost 0 bases, with 7 bases spanning the gap. In DNA, the CDR3 is TGTGCCAGCCAGGGGCCGAACACCGGGGAGCTGTTTTTT. This encodes CASQGPNTGELFF.

This chain links TRBV6-5 with TRBJ2-5, with a weak D call TRBD2 (6 bases). V was shortened by 6 bases and J by 2 bases, with 13 bases between the two germline ends. The CDR3 contains 14 residues. Germline CDR1 and CDR2: MNHEY and SVGAGI. DNA of the CDR3: TGTGCCAGCAGCCTTAGCGGAAAACAAGAGACCCAGTACTTC. It encodes CASSLSGKQETQYF.

The chain recombines TRBV6-5 with TRBJ2-6; D is possibly TRBD1 (5 bases). Germline V gives CDR1 MNHEY, CDR2 SVGAGI. Trimming took 5 bases from V and 0 from J, leaving 8 bases between them. This CDR3 comprises 15 residues. CDR3 amino acids: CASSPGISGANVLTF. CDR3 sequence (DNA): TGTGCCAGCAGTCCAGGGATCTCTGGGGCCAACGTCCTGACTTTC.

V is TRBV20-1 and J is TRBJ2-7, with 7 bases that match TRBD2. The J segment lost 2 bases and the V segment lost 5 bases, leaving 0 bases of the junction unmatched. Germline V gene data show CDR1 as DFQATT and CDR2 as SNEGSKA (reference sequence). CDR3 length equals 11 residues. This chain's CDR3 is CSAGLAYEQYF. CDR3 sequence (DNA): TGCAGTGCTGGACTAGCCTACGAGCAGTACTTC.

The rearrangement uses TRBV28 and TRBJ1-2; D is unresolved. V lost 5 bases, J lost 7 bases, and 11 bases lay in between. Germline assignment: CDR1 MDHEN and CDR2 SYDVKM. The CDR3 runs 12 residues. The CDR3 DNA sequence: TGTGCCAGCAGTCTACCTCGGTTTGGCTACACCTTC. It encodes CASSLPRFGYTF.

The CDR3 region is CASRLDRGPRQPQHF. The CDR3 bases are TGTGCCAGTAGGCTAGACAGGGGACCTCGGCAGCCCCAGCATTTT. V gene TRBV19 combines with J gene TRBJ1-5; 8 nucleotides match TRBD1. The CDR3 is 15 residues long. V was clipped by 6 bases and J by 7 bases; unmatched bases: 11. The germline CDR1 and CDR2 sequences are LNHDA and SQIVND (reference sequence).

This rearrangement joins TRBV12-3 or TRBV12-4 to TRBJ1-1, with a possible D match to TRBD1 (6 bases). V dropped 6 bases and J dropped 1 base, with 9 bases sitting between them. CDR3 length: 13 residues. The CDR3 loop reads CASRKTGNTEAFF. CDR3 in DNA: TGTGCCAGCAGGAAGACAGGGAACACTGAAGCTTTCTTT.

A few counts support this clone. CDR3 bases: TGCAGCGCCTCTGTTGGTGGGACAGGGATAACTTTCTTT. Its translation: CSASVGGTGITFF. The chain links TRBV29-1 to TRBJ1-1; 9 bases match TRBD1. After removal of 7 bases from V and 12 bases from J, the junction contained 15 bases not matched to a gene. CDR1 is SQVTM, CDR2 ANQGSEA, per germline. This CDR3 is built from 13 residues.

The chain couples TRBV5-8 to TRBJ2-7; no clear D gene. In germline, CDR1 is SGHTS, CDR2 YDEGEE. The CDR3 consists of 13 residues. The ends were cut back, 0 bases at V and 6 bases at J, with 10 bases in the middle. The CDR3, as DNA: TGTGCCAGCAGCTTGGGGGCACTCGTCGAGCAGTACTTC. Translation gives CASSLGALVEQYF.